This TCR beta chain was sequenced for a study of cytomegalovirus exposure and HLA in healthy donors. Notes on the study in general: Rare TCR sequences predominated, though certain public TCRs were found in many donors.

Concerning this clone: As yet, its antigen is unknown.

Vbeta (60) and Jbeta (13) primers were used in the PCR. The method was immunoSEQ multiplex PCR; TCRdb's version includes in-frame clones alone and lacks a portion of them. The sample includes 180,000 or so clones, over 80% of them seen just once. The receptor was isolated from a woman aged 45-65 years in good health and CMV-seropositive. Sequences were obtained from PBMCs.

CDR3 residues: CASSFDRGSNEQFF. CDR3 nucleotide sequence: TGCGCCAGCAGCTTCGATCGGGGTAGCAACGAGCAGTTCTTC. The chain employs TRBV5-1 and TRBJ2-1; possibly TRBD2 for D (5 bases). The CDR3 extends over 14 amino acids. CDR1 is SGHRS and CDR2 is YFSETQ in the germline V gene. Trimming removed 2 bases at V and 10 bases at J, with 16 bases between. Complete variable domain (other parts from reference TRBV5-1 and TRBJ2-1): KAGVTQTPRYLIKTRGQQVTLSCSPISGHRSVSWYQQTPGQGLQFLFEYFSETQRNKGNFPGRFSGRQFSNSRSEMNVSTLELGDSALYLCASSFDRGSNEQFFGPGTRLTVL.